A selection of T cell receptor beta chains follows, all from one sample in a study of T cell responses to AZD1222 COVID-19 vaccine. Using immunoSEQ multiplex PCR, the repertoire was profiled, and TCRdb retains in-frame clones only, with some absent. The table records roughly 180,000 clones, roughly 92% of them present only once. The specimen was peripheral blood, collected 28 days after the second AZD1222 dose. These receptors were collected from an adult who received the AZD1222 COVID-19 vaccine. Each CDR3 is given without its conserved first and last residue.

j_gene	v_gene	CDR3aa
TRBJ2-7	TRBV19	ASSIEPSTIEQY
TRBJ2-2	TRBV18	ASSPAVSNTGELF
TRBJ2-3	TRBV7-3	ASSLTPSSDTQY
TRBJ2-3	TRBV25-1	ASSEPGLRTDTQY
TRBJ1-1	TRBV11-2	ASSWGPTSNTEAF
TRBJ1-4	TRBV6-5	ASSYGTWEKLF
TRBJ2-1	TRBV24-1	ATSDDSGTTYNEQF
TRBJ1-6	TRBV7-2	ASSLERNSPLH
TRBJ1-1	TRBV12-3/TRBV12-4	ASSRTYNTEAF
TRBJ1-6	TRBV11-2	ASSDRDSRASPLH
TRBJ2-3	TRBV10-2	ASSDVRTDTQY
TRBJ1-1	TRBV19	ASRAIGTGSYPTEAF
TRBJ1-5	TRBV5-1	ASSIGTQGQPQH
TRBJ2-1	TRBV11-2	ASSPFSGANEQF
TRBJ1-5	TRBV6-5	ASRGYRQQPQH